This T cell receptor beta chain appears in the sequencing data of a study of T cell responses to AZD1222 COVID-19 vaccine. The V segment lost 4 bases and the J segment 6 bases; nucleotides outside the gene matches: 5. Germline CDR1 is LGHDT and CDR2 is YNNKEL (reference sequence). The CDR3 spans 15 residues. TCRdb keeps only in-frame clones here, not all; method: immunoSEQ multiplex PCR. This sample has 150,000 to 200,000 clones, with 85% to 95% found just once. The source of this sequence is an adult in good health. The source was peripheral blood, collected on day 0 of AZD1222 vaccination. The V call is TRBV3-1 (or the pseudogene TRBV3-2), the J call TRBJ2-3, with TRBD2 matching 12 bases. CDR3 sequence reads: CASSPSGRAGDTQYF. Written as DNA, the CDR3 is TGTGCCAGCAGCCCTAGCGGGAGGGCAGGGGATACGCAGTATTTT.